Included here is one T cell receptor beta chain sequence, with context. The junction shows a germline mismatch at one end, possibly a read error. TCRdb processed the multiplex PCR reads anew with MiXCR; each CDR3 protein has one entry. The repertoire holds approximately 88,000 distinct CDR3 sequences, 25% to 35% seen once, with over 8% in the top ten. These data come from a study of breast tumors, draining lymph nodes, adjacent tissues. The CDR3 runs to 16 residues. Germline V gene data show CDR1 as SGHRS and CDR2 as YFSETQ. Samples came from axillary lymph nodes draining the breast cancer. The genes are TRBV5-1 and TRBJ2-7, with 8 bases that match TRBD1. The sequencing input was axillary lymph node tissue. The receptor was isolated from a female donor with breast cancer. Some clones in this sample may be carry-over from other donors' samples. As DNA, the CDR3 is TGCGCCAGCAGCTTGTCTGTTGGACAGGGCCTCAACGAGCAGTATTTC. Amino acid sequence: CASSLSVGQGLNEQYF.